This TCR beta chain was identified in a study of response to subunit inactivated influenza vaccine. Study-wide results and caveats: After each seasonal influenza vaccination, few new T cells are recruited, the authors suggested.

In TCRdb, the RT-PCR reads were re-called with MiXCR into one record per CDR3 protein. The table has roughly 790,000 distinct CDR3 sequences, 21% seen once. This clonotype was seen more than once but under ten times. Its specificity is not known. Germline V gene data show CDR1 as SGHTA and CDR2 as FQGTGA. Trimming left V 5 bases short and J 8 bases short, with 7 bases between. The CDR3 consists of 11 residues. The V call is TRBV7-3, the J call TRBJ2-1; D unresolved. Specimen: PBMCs from blood, collected 5 to 6 days after vaccination. The receptor was isolated from a man between 50 and 59 years old who received an inactivated influenza vaccine. The CDR3 is CASSVDHEQFF. Written as DNA, the CDR3 is TGTGCCAGCAGCGTCGACCATGAGCAGTTCTTC.